The rows below give T cell receptor beta chains drawn from one sample of a study of spatial heterogeneity in lung cancer. A single record per CDR3 protein comes from TCRdb applying MiXCR to the 5' RACE reads. In the table there are roughly 2,200 distinct CDR3 sequences, 36% of which are singletons. The sequencing here drew on lung tumor tissue, taken at surgery. All receptors derive from a male donor with early-stage non-small cell lung cancer. The CDR3 runs from the conserved cysteine through the conserved F or W. D genes are given only for firm matches. Size values are once, few and many counts, or a class for expanded clones, and some rows have none.

d_gene,j_gene,v_gene,abundance,CDR3aa,CDR3nt
.,TRBJ1-5,TRBV29-1,few,CSVEAVPGQPQHF,TGCAGCGTTGAAGCGGTCCCGGGGCAGCCCCAGCATTTT
.,TRBJ1-2,TRBV7-2,.,CASSLDRVGYTF,TGTGCCAGCAGCTTAGACAGGGTTGGCTACACCTTC
.,TRBJ2-1,TRBV7-2,.,CASSLASFNEQIF,TGTGCCAGCAGCTTAGCTTCTTTCAATGAGCAGATCTTC
.,TRBJ1-2,TRBV3-1,.,CASSQGRPYGYTF,TGTGCCAGCAGCCAGGGGCGGCCGTATGGCTACACCTTC
.,TRBJ2-5,TRBV2,medium-sized,CASKSLGQSLSGGETQYF,TGTGCCAGCAAATCGCTGGGACAGTCCCTATCGGGGGGAGAGACCCAGTACTTC
.,TRBJ2-7,TRBV10-3,medium-sized,CAISNARDGAYEQYF,TGTGCCATCAGTAATGCCCGGGACGGAGCCTACGAGCAGTACTTC
.,TRBJ1-4,TRBV5-1,few,CASAFATNEKLFF,TGCGCCTCGGCCTTTGCAACTAATGAAAAACTGTTTTTT
TRBD2,TRBJ2-7,TRBV7-2,many,CASSLAYGGEQYF,TGTGCCAGCAGCTTAGCGTACGGGGGGGAGCAGTACTTC
TRBD2,TRBJ2-1,TRBV14,few,CASQRAGVAEQFF,TGTGCCAGCCAACGCGCGGGAGTGGCTGAGCAGTTCTTC
.,TRBJ2-3,TRBV7-2,few,CASSLSSVSSTDTQYF,TGTGCCAGCAGCTTATCGTCAGTCTCTAGCACAGATACGCAGTATTTT
.,TRBJ2-7,TRBV3-1,medium-sized,CASSPGSPTPSDPYEQYF,TGTGCCAGCAGTCCGGGATCTCCGACTCCCTCAGATCCCTACGAGCAGTACTTC
.,TRBJ2-2,TRBV29-1,medium-sized,CSFTGQLNTGELFF,TGCAGCTTTACAGGGCAGCTGAACACCGGGGAGCTGTTTTTT
.,TRBJ2-1,TRBV29-1,.,CSVEGTSIYNEQFF,TGCAGCGTTGAAGGGACATCCATCTACAATGAGCAGTTCTTC
.,TRBJ2-5,TRBV2,medium-sized,CASRYQETQYF,TGTGCCAGCAGGTACCAAGAGACCCAGTACTTC
.,TRBJ1-3,TRBV20-1,.,CSARDLVAGNTIYF,TGCAGTGCTAGAGATCTCGTGGCTGGAAACACCATATATTTT
.,TRBJ2-7,TRBV28,many,CASRPTHSTTYEQYF,TGTGCCAGCAGGCCTACTCACTCCACAACCTACGAGCAGTACTTC
.,TRBJ2-7,TRBV4-1,medium-sized,CASSPGYEQYF,TGCGCCAGCAGCCCAGGCTACGAGCAGTACTTC
.,TRBJ1-1,TRBV11-2,.,CASSLDGAAANTEAFF,TGTGCCAGCAGCTTAGATGGTGCGGCGGCGAACACTGAAGCTTTCTTT
.,TRBJ2-5,TRBV5-4,once,CASSLGIQGQETQYF,TGTGCCAGCAGCTTGGGAATACAGGGCCAAGAGACCCAGTACTTC
TRBD1,TRBJ1-5,TRBV29-1,.,CSFSTGVNQPQHF,TGCAGCTTTAGTACAGGGGTCAATCAGCCCCAGCATTTT
TRBD1,TRBJ2-5,TRBV7-2,few,CASTPRQGSMETQYF,TGTGCCAGCACCCCCCGACAGGGGAGTATGGAGACCCAGTACTTC
.,TRBJ1-1,TRBV6-2/TRBV6-3,large,CASSWDMFEAFF,TGTGCCAGCAGCTGGGACATGTTTGAAGCTTTCTTT
.,TRBJ2-2,TRBV12-3/TRBV12-4,.,CASSFGVTGELFF,TGTGCCAGCAGTTTCGGGGTCACCGGGGAGCTGTTTTTT
TRBD1,TRBJ1-2,TRBV5-1,.,CASSFGQEGYGYTF,TGCGCCAGCAGCTTCGGACAGGAGGGCTATGGCTACACCTTC
.,TRBJ2-1,TRBV7-2,many,CASSLGLDNEQFF,TGTGCCAGCAGCTTAGGACTTGACAATGAGCAGTTCTTC
.,TRBJ1-4,TRBV7-2,.,CASSLAQGPLEKLFF,TGTGCCAGCAGCTTAGCTCAGGGGCCCTTAGAAAAACTGTTTTTT
.,TRBJ2-3,TRBV12-3/TRBV12-4,.,CASSLADTQYF,TGTGCCAGCAGTTTGGCAGATACGCAGTATTTT
.,TRBJ2-3,TRBV9,medium-sized,CASSANRDTQYF,TGTGCCAGCAGCGCGAATAGAGATACGCAGTATTTT
.,TRBJ1-6,TRBV9,large,CASSQYRVASYNSPLHF,TGTGCCAGCAGCCAATACAGGGTGGCGTCCTATAATTCACCCCTCCACTTT
.,TRBJ2-4,TRBV10-3,.,CAISEVQGNIQYF,TGTGCCATCAGTGAGGTTCAGGGAAACATTCAGTACTTC
.,TRBJ2-5,TRBV18,few,CASSPGGVETQYF,TGTGCCAGCTCACCGGGGGGCGTTGAGACCCAGTACTTC
TRBD2,TRBJ2-1,TRBV7-9,medium-sized,CASSHWGGSNEQFF,TGTGCCAGCAGCCATTGGGGGGGGAGCAATGAGCAGTTCTTC
.,TRBJ2-1,TRBV12-3/TRBV12-4,.,CASSSLDGGNEQFF,TGTGCCAGCAGTTCCCTCGACGGGGGCAATGAGCAGTTCTTC
.,TRBJ1-1,TRBV7-2,medium-sized,CASSLGGTTDTEAFF,TGTGCCAGCAGCTTAGGTGGTACAACGGACACTGAAGCTTTCTTT
TRBD2,TRBJ2-2,TRBV10-3,medium-sized,CAISESEGGGLTGELFF,TGTGCCATCAGTGAGTCCGAAGGCGGGGGGCTCACCGGGGAGCTGTTTTTT
TRBD2,TRBJ2-7,TRBV3-1,.,CASSPRTSGTYEQYF,TGTGCCAGCAGCCCCCGGACTAGCGGAACCTACGAGCAGTACTTC
TRBD1,TRBJ1-5,TRBV20-1,few,CSAGDRVDSNQPQHF,TGCAGTGCTGGCGACAGGGTTGATAGCAATCAGCCCCAGCATTTT
.,TRBJ1-5,TRBV20-1,medium-sized,CSATTDSNQPQHF,TGCAGTGCGACGACAGATAGCAATCAGCCCCAGCATTTT
.,TRBJ1-5,TRBV6-5,few,CASSTGTTSTQHF,TGTGCCAGCAGCACCGGGACGACCTCGACCCAGCATTTT
.,TRBJ2-7,TRBV20-1,once,CSATGSPREQYF,TGCAGTGCTACCGGGAGCCCGAGGGAGCAGTACTTC
TRBD2,TRBJ2-7,TRBV6-2/TRBV6-3,medium-sized,CASSMTSGYEQYF,TGTGCCAGCAGCATGACTAGCGGGTACGAGCAGTACTTC
TRBD2,TRBJ2-5,TRBV13,.,CASSLSTSGGRETQYF,TGTGCCAGCAGCTTATCTACTAGCGGGGGGCGAGAGACCCAGTACTTC
.,TRBJ2-7,TRBV9,medium-sized,CASSVGGDGGWEQYF,TGTGCCAGCAGCGTAGGGGGGGACGGCGGTTGGGAGCAGTACTTC
TRBD1,TRBJ2-2,TRBV6-5,medium-sized,CASSPSPGQKNTGELFF,TGTGCCAGCAGTCCCTCGCCGGGACAGAAAAACACCGGGGAGCTGTTTTTT
TRBD2,TRBJ2-5,TRBV20-1,.,CSAIMTSGQETQYF,TGCAGTGCTATTATGACTAGCGGCCAAGAGACCCAGTACTTC
TRBD1,TRBJ1-6,TRBV9,medium-sized,CASSPEDRSYNSPLHF,TGTGCCAGCAGCCCCGAGGACAGGAGTTATAATTCACCCCTCCACTTT
.,TRBJ1-1,TRBV18,.,CASSPPGRNTEAFF,TGTGCCAGCTCACCACCAGGCCGAAACACTGAAGCTTTCTTT
TRBD1,TRBJ1-2,TRBV5-5,medium-sized,CASSNRPGQGAGYGYTF,TGTGCCAGCAGCAACAGACCGGGACAGGGGGCCGGCTATGGCTACACCTTC
.,TRBJ2-3,TRBV20-1,.,CSAPDPFGADTQYF,TGCAGTGCCCCAGACCCCTTTGGCGCAGATACGCAGTATTTT
.,TRBJ2-5,TRBV3-1,.,CASSRGTSGRETQYF,TGTGCCAGCAGCCGTGGGACATCGGGGAGGGAGACCCAGTACTTC
.,TRBJ2-1,TRBV20-1,few,CSAPPTGRALLGYNEQFF,TGCAGTGCTCCACCGACGGGACGAGCTCTTCTAGGCTACAATGAGCAGTTCTTC
.,TRBJ2-7,TRBV10-3,.,CATGSRERGYEQYF,TGTGCCACCGGTTCGCGGGAGAGGGGGTACGAGCAGTACTTC
TRBD2,TRBJ2-1,TRBV4-3,medium-sized,CASSSEEAGLYNEQFF,TGCGCCAGCAGCTCTGAGGAAGCGGGACTCTACAATGAGCAGTTCTTC
.,TRBJ2-7,TRBV12-3/TRBV12-4,medium-sized,CATRPQSSYEQYF,TGTGCCACGCGTCCCCAGAGCTCCTACGAGCAGTACTTC